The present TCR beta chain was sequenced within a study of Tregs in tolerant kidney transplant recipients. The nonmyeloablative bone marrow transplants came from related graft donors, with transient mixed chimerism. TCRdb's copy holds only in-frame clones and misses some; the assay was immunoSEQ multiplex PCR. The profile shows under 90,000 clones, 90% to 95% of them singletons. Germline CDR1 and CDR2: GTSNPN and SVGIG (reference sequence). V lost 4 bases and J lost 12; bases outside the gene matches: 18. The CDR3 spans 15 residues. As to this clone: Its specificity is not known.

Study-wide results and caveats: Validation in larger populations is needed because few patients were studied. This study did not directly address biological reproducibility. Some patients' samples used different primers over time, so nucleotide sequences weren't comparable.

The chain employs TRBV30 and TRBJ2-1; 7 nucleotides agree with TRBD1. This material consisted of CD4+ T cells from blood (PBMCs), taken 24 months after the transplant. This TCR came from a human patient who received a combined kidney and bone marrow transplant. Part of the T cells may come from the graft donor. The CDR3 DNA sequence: TGTGCCTGGACGGGGCCGGGACAGCAGTTGGACGGGCAGTTCTTC. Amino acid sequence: CAWTGPGQQLDGQFF. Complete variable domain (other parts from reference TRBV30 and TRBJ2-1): SQTIHQWPATLVQPVGSPLSLECTVEGTSNPNLYWYRQAAGRGLQLLFYSVGIGQISSEVPQNLSASRPQDRQFILSSKKLLLSDSGFYLCAWTGPGQQLDGQFFGPGTRLTVL.